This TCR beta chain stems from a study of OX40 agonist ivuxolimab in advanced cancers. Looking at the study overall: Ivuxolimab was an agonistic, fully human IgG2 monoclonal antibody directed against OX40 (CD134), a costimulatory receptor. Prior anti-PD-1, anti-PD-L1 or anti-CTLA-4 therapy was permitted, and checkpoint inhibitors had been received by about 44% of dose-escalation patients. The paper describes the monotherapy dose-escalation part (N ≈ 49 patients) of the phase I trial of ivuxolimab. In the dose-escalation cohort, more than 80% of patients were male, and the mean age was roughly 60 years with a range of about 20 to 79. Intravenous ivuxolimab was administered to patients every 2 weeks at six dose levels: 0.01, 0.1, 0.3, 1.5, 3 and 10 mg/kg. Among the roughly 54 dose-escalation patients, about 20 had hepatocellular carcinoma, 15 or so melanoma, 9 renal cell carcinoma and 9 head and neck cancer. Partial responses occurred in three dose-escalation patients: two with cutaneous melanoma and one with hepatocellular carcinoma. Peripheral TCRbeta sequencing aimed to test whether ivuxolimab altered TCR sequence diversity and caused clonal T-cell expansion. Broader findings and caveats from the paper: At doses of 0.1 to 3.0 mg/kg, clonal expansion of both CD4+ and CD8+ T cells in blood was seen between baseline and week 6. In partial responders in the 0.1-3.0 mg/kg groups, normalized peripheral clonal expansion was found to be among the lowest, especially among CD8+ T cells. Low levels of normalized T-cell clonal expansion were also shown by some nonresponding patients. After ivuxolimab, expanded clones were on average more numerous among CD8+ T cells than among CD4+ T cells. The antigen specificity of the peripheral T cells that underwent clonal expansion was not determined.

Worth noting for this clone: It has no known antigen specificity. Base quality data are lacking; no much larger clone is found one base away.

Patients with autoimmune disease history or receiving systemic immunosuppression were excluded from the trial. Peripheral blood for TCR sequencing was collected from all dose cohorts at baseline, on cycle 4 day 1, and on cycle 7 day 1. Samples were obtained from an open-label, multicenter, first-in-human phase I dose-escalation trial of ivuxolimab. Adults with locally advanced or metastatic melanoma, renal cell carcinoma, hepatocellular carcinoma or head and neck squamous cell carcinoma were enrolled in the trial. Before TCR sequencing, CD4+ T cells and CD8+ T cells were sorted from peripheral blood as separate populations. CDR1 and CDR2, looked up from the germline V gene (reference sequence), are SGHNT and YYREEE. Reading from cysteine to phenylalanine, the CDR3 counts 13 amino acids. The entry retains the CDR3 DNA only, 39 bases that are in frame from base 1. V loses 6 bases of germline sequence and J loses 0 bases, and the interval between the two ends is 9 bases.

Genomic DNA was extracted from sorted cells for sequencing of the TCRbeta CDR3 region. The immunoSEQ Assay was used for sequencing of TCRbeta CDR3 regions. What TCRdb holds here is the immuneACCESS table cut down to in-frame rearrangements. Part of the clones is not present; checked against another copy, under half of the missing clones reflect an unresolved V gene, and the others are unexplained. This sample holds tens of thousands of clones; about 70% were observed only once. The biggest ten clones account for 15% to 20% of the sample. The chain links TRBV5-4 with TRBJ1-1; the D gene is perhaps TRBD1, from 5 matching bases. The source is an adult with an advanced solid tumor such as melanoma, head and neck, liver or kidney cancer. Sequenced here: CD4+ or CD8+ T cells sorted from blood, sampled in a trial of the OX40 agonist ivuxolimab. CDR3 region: CASTGGMNTEAFF. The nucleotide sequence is TGTGCCAGCACCGGGGGTATGAACACTGAAGCTTTCTTT.